This TCR beta chain is drawn from a study of blood T cells in healthy people across ages. For this clonotype: A much larger clone sits a single nucleotide away, making a read error possible.

Germline values: CDR1 SQVTM, CDR2 ANQGSEA. Trimming pared 6 bases from V and 7 bases from J, leaving 13 bases between. CDR3 length equals 11 residues. Alongside a J-beta primer mix, a sample-barcoded 5' primer served in a second PCR lasting about 7 to 11 cycles. Using its own MiXCR run on the 5' RACE reads, TCRdb lists one record per CDR3 protein. The profile covers fewer than 750,000 distinct CDR3 sequences, with roughly half appearing a single time and approximately 12% taken by the ten largest. This chain links TRBV29-1 with TRBJ2-7, with D unclear. The source of this sequence is an elderly woman in good health. The sequenced sample was blood. CDR3: CSVQAPGEQYF. Written as DNA, the CDR3 is TGCAGCGTCCAAGCCCCCGGGGAGCAGTACTTC.